The source of this TCR beta chain is a study of PD-L1 blockade in urothelial cancer. Germline V gene lookup returns CDR1 SGHRS and CDR2 YFSETQ. The CDR3 contains 14 residues. As to time point: pretreatment peripheral blood. Locally advanced or metastatic urothelial carcinoma affected the patients. Patient sample counts ranged from 1 to 8, pretreatment and on-treatment. As regards this clone: Compared with germline, one end of the junction differs, possibly owing to a read error.

Only in-frame clones appear in the TCRdb table, and some are missing; sequencing was by immunoSEQ multiplex PCR. The data contain about 56,000 clones, over 75% of them seen just once; the ten biggest clones take up approximately 14%. This chain joins TRBV5-1 and TRBJ2-5, with TRBD2 as a possible D gene (6 bases). The sequencing here drew on PBMCs, taken around atezolizumab (anti-PD-L1) treatment. The clonotype comes from a man in his 70s with urothelial cancer. CDR3 DNA: TGCGCCAGCAGCTCCAGACCGCGGGGAGAGGCCCAGTACTTC. This sequence encodes CASSSRPRGEAQYF.